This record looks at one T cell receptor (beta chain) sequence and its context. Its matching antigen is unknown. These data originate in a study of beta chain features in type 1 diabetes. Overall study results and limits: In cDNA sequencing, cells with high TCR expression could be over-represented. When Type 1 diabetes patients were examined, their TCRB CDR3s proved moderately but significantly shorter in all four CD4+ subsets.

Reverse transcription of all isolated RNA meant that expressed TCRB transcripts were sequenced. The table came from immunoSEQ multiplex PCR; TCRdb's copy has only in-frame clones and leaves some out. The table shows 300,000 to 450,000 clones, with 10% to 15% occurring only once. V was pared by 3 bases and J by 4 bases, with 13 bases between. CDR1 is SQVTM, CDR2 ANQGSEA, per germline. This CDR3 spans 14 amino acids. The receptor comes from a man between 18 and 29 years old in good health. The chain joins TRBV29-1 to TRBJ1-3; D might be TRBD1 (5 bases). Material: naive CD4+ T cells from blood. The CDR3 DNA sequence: TGCAGCGTTGACAGGACCGGGGGAGGAAACACCATATATTTT. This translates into CSVDRTGGGNTIYF.